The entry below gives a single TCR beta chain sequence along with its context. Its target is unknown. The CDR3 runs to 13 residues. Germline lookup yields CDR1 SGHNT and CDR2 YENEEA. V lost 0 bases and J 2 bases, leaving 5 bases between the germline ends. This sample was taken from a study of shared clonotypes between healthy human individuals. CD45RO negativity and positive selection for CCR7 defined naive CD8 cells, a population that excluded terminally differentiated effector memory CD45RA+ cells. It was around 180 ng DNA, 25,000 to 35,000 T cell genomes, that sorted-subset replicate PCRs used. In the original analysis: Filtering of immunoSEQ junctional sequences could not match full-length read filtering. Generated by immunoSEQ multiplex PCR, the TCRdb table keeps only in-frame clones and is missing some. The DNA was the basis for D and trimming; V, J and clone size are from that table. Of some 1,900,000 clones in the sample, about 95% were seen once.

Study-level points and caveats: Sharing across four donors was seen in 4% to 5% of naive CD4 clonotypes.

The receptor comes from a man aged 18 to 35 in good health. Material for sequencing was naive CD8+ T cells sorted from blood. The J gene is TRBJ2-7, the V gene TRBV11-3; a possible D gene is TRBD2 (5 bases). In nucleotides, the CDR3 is TGTGCCAGCAGCTTAGACGGGGCCTACGAGCAGTACTTC. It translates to CASSLDGAYEQYF.